The present T cell receptor beta chain was sequenced within a study of blood T cell repertoires in COVID-19. About the research overall: Samples came from the United States, Italy and Spain, spanning acute and convalescent COVID-19. PBMCs, B-cell-depleted T cells, or T cells provided the cDNA or gDNA that made up the material.

Only one count was recorded for this clone. In the original analysis: For nucleated cells, counts were estimated from reference gene primer amplification. Profiling relied on immunoSEQ multiplex PCR, and the TCRdb table lists in-frame clones only, not all of them. V, J and clone size reflect that table, while D and trimming were determined from the DNA. The sample yields some 190,000 clones, 85% seen once. Germline V CDR1 and CDR2: ENHRY, SYGVKD. V shed 2 bases and J shed 8 bases, with 9 bases lying between them. The length of the CDR3 is 12 residues. Sample: peripheral blood. This sequence joins TRBV10-3 and TRBJ1-2; a weak D match, TRBD1 (6 bases). This receptor was obtained from a woman of 80 years or more with acute or convalescent COVID-19. CDR3 coding DNA: TGTGCCATCAGTGAGACAGGGCAGGGCTACACCTTC. It yields the protein CAISETGQGYTF.